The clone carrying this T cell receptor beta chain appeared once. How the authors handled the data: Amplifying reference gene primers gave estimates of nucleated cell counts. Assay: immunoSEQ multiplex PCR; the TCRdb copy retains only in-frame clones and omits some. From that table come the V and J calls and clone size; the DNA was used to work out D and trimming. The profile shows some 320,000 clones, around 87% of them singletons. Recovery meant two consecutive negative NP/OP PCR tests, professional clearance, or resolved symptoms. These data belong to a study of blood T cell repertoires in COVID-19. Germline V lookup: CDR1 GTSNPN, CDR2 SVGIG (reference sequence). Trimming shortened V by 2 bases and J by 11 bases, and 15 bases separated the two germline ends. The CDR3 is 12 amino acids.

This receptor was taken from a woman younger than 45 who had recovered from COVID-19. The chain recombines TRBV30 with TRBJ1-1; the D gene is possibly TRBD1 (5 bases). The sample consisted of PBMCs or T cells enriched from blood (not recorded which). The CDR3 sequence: CAWSREGSRAFF. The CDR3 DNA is TGTGCCTGGAGTAGGGAGGGGAGCAGGGCTTTCTTT.